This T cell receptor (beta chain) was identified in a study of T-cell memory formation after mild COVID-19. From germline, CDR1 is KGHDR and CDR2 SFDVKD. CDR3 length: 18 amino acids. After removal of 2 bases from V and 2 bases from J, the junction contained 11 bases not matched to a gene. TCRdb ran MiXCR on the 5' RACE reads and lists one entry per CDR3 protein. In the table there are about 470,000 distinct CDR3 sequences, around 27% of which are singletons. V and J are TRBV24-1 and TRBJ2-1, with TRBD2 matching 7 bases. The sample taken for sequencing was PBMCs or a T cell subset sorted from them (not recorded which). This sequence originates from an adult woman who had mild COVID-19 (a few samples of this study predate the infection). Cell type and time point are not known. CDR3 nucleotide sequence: TGTGCCACCAGTGATTGGGACCCCGGGACTAAGACCTACAATGAGCAGTTCTTC. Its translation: CATSDWDPGTKTYNEQFF.